Below, 12 T cell receptor beta chains from the same sample are listed, as sequenced in a study of technical replicates of blood from a handful of donors. Profiling relied on immunoSEQ multiplex PCR, and the TCRdb table lists in-frame clones only, not all of them. Of fewer than 90,000 clones detected, roughly 90% appear once; the ten largest clones hold 0.42%. Sequenced sample: T cells isolated from PBMCs. The receptor source for this set is a human donor in good health.

This chain uses TRBV30 with TRBJ2-3; weak D call: TRBD2 (5 bases). Germline lookup yields CDR1 GTSNPN and CDR2 SVGIG (reference sequence). Trimming left V 3 bases short and J 6 bases short, with 10 bases between. This CDR3 contains 12 residues. Written as DNA, the CDR3 is TGTGCCTGGAGCCTATGGAGGGATACGCAGTATTTT. Translating gives CAWSLWRDTQYF. Full variable domain (outside the CDR3, taken from reference TRBV30 and TRBJ2-3): SQTIHQWPATLVQPVGSPLSLECTVEGTSNPNLYWYRQAAGRGLQLLFYSVGIGQISSEVPQNLSASRPQDRQFILSSKKLLLSDSGFYLCAWSLWRDTQYFGPGTRLTVL.

The chain couples TRBV5-8 to TRBJ2-1, with D possibly matching TRBD2 (5 bases). The CDR3 extends over 12 amino acids. The V end lost 0 bases, the J end lost 7 bases, and 5 bases lay between the germline ends. Germline V gene lookup returns CDR1 SGHTS and CDR2 YDEGEE. Here the CDR3 reads CASSLAGNEQFF. In nucleotides, the CDR3 is TGTGCCAGCAGCTTGGCGGGGAATGAGCAGTTCTTC.

This clone has just one count. This chain joins TRBV19 and TRBJ1-2; unclear D gene. The V gene lost 0 bases and the J gene lost 4 bases, with 9 bases spanning the gap. Germline lookup yields CDR1 LNHDA and CDR2 SQIVND (reference sequence). The CDR3 totals 14 residues. CDR3 region: CASSIDWSSYGYTF. In nucleotides, the CDR3 is TGTGCCAGTAGTATAGATTGGAGCAGCTATGGCTACACCTTC.

This chain links TRBV7-3 with TRBJ2-1, with 7 bases lining up with TRBD1. CDR1 and CDR2 (germline): SGHTA, FQGTGA. The J segment lost 1 base and the V segment lost 0 bases, leaving 3 bases of the junction unmatched. This CDR3 has 16 residues. In DNA form, the CDR3 reads TGTGCCAGCAGCTTAACCACGACAGGGTCCTACAATGAGCAGTTCTTC. It translates to CASSLTTTGSYNEQFF.

The chain uses TRBV4-3 and TRBJ2-3, with D hard to call. Germline loops: CDR1 LGHNA, CDR2 YSLEER. V lost 1 base and J 3 bases, leaving 14 bases between the germline ends. The CDR3 consists of 16 residues. The DNA of the CDR3 is TGCGCCAGCAGCCAAGTGTCGAGTGTCTTAACAGATACGCAGTATTTT. Amino acids: CASSQVSSVLTDTQYF.

This clone was picked up one time. This chain connects TRBV5-4 to TRBJ2-3; the match to TRBD1 covers 10 bases. The CDR3 is made up of 16 amino acids. Germline assignment: CDR1 SGHNT and CDR2 YYREEE (reference sequence). V was clipped by 2 bases and J by 5 bases; unmatched bases: 8. The CDR3 bases are TGTGCCAGCAGCTTAAACCGGGACAGGGGCCTAGATACGCAGTATTTT. Residues: CASSLNRDRGLDTQYF.

The chain links TRBV9 to TRBJ2-5; D perhaps matches TRBD1 (6 bases). Deletions cut 2 bases from V and 2 bases from J, with 13 bases between. Germline assignment: CDR1 SGDLS and CDR2 YYNGEE. The CDR3 contains 15 residues. CDR3: CASSVEKQGQETQYF. CDR3 DNA: TGTGCCAGCAGCGTCGAGAAGCAGGGGCAAGAGACCCAGTACTTC.

The chain uses TRBV28 and TRBJ1-2; 7 bases match TRBD1. The germline CDR1 and CDR2 sequences are MDHEN and SYDVKM. V was pared by 7 bases and J by 8 bases, with 16 bases of the junction left unmatched. This CDR3 comprises 15 residues. The CDR3 is CASITTTDRVEGYTF. DNA for the CDR3: TGTGCCAGCATTACAACGACCGACAGGGTTGAGGGCTACACCTTC.

This clone was detected a few times. V and J are TRBV30 and TRBJ1-1; the D is unclear. The germline CDR1 and CDR2 sequences are GTSNPN and SVGIG (reference sequence). The CDR3 totals 13 residues. V lost 2 bases to trimming and J lost 5 bases, with 12 bases between them. The CDR3 sequence is CAWSWPGGTEAFF. CDR3 nucleotide sequence: TGTGCCTGGAGTTGGCCCGGCGGGACTGAAGCTTTCTTT.

The chain uses TRBV6-6 and TRBJ1-4; D gene unclear. CDR1 MNHNY and CDR2 SVGAGI come from the germline V gene (reference sequence). There are 12 residues in the CDR3. V was trimmed by 5 bases and J by 8 bases, leaving 9 bases between them. CDR3 sequence reads: CASSPNEEKLFF. CDR3 nucleotides: TGTGCCAGCAGTCCCAACGAGGAAAAACTGTTTTTT.

The gene calls are TRBV19 and TRBJ2-7; 9 nucleotides match TRBD2. CDR3 size: 17 residues. V was clipped by 1 base and J by 1 base; unmatched bases: 8. Germline V CDR1 and CDR2: LNHDA, SQIVND (reference sequence). The CDR3 sequence is CASSIVGSGSRSYEQYF. Here the CDR3 DNA reads TGTGCCAGTAGTATAGTAGGTAGCGGGAGTAGGTCCTACGAGCAGTACTTC. Complete variable domain (other parts from reference TRBV19 and TRBJ2-7): DGGITQSPKYLFRKEGQNVTLSCEQNLNHDAMYWYRQDPGQGLRLIYYSQIVNDFQKGDIAEGYSVSREKKESFPLTVTSAQKNPTAFYLCASSIVGSGSRSYEQYFGPGTRLTVT.

This chain connects TRBV6-1 to TRBJ2-6; TRBD1 aligns across 7 bases. Germline values: CDR1 MNHNS, CDR2 SASEGT. This CDR3 comprises 15 residues. V lost 5 bases and J lost 3; bases outside the gene matches: 4. In DNA, the CDR3 is TGTGCCAGCAGTCCTCAGGGGGATGGGGCCAACGTCCTGACTTTC. Translated: CASSPQGDGANVLTF.